This T cell receptor beta chain stems from a study of T cell responses to AZD1222 COVID-19 vaccine. As for this clone: Its antigen is not identified.

TCRdb keeps only in-frame clones here, not all; method: immunoSEQ multiplex PCR. The table records about 160,000 clones, roughly 94% of them present only once. Study-level points and caveats: Unmutated variant regions are reportedly targeted by nearly half of spike-specific TCRs. White British ancestry dominated among donors, who included more females, and clonal diversity was possibly underestimated. The span of vaccine-associated CD4 TCRs extended across spike, with dominance at 160-218 and 743-854.

The germline V gene has CDR1 LNHDA and CDR2 SQIVND (reference sequence). The V segment lost 6 bases and the J segment 6 bases; nucleotides outside the gene matches: 9. CDR3 length: 15 residues. This chain links TRBV19 with TRBJ1-5; 9 nucleotides match TRBD1. Source: peripheral blood, taken on day 0 of MenACWY control vaccination. This receptor was identified in an adult in good health. The chain's CDR3 is CASSRGTGKGQPQHF. The CDR3 DNA reads as TGTGCCAGTAGCCGAGGGACAGGGAAAGGTCAGCCCCAGCATTTT.